What follows are 27 T cell receptor beta chains derived from one specimen sequenced in a study of blood T cell repertoires in COVID-19 (dated by TCRdb to about 2020). Library construction relied on the immunoSEQ multiplex PCR assay. TCRdb took this table from immuneACCESS and kept in-frame rearrangements with V and J called. Such tables lack part of the clones; where checked against another copy, unresolved V genes explain under half of the gap, and the rest is unexplained. This sample comprises over 300,000 clones, approximately 90% of them detected only once. Approximately 1% of the sample rests with the top ten. The sequenced material came from PBMCs or T cells enriched from blood (not recorded which). Receptors originate from a woman between 25 and 40 years old with acute COVID-19.

This chain uses TRBV18 with TRBJ1-1, with D possibly being TRBD1 (5 bases). Germline CDR1 and CDR2: KGHSH and LQKENI. This CDR3 is 13 amino acids long. Trimming left V 5 bases short and J 3 bases short, with 10 bases between. This CDR3 reads CASSIGGDTEAFF. The CDR3 DNA reads TGTGCCAGCTCAATAGGAGGGGACACTGAAGCTTTCTTT.

The gene calls are TRBV5-1 and TRBJ2-1; 11 bases are shared with TRBD1. Per germline, CDR1 SGHRS and CDR2 YFSETQ. There are 14 residues in the CDR3. With V trimmed by 3 bases and J by 7 bases, 3 bases remained unmatched. The CDR3 DNA reads as TGCGCCAGCAGCTCAGGACAGGGGGCTAATGAGCAGTTCTTC. Translation: CASSSGQGANEQFF.

In this sample, this clone turned up once. The chain links TRBV19 to TRBJ1-5; D is undetermined. The germline V and J ends were trimmed by 7 bases and 7 bases, with 17 bases remaining between them. The CDR3 is 14 amino acids. The germline V gene has CDR1 LNHDA and CDR2 SQIVND (reference sequence). CDR3 in amino acids: CASNPTWRGQPQHF. CDR3 DNA sequence: TGTGCCAGTAACCCGACCTGGAGAGGACAGCCCCAGCATTTT.

This clone has just one count. The rearrangement links TRBV3-1 (or the pseudogene TRBV3-2) to TRBJ1-4, with D possibly TRBD1 on 6 matching bases. Trimming removed 0 bases at V and 4 bases at J, with 12 bases between. Looked up from germline, CDR1 is LGHDT and CDR2 is YNNKEL (reference sequence). The CDR3 totals 16 residues. CDR3 protein: CASSQDGTLLNEKLFF. CDR3 coding DNA: TGTGCCAGCAGCCAAGACGGGACACTCCTTAATGAAAAACTGTTTTTT.

The table lists this clone with a few counts. The rearrangement uses TRBV5-5 and TRBJ1-6; 7 bases fit TRBD1. The germline CDR1 and CDR2 sequences are SGHKS and YYEKEE (reference sequence). This CDR3 spans 19 amino acids. With V trimmed by 3 bases and J by 1 base, 13 bases remained unmatched. CDR3 sequence: CASSSRDSRLGSYNSPLHF. In DNA form, the CDR3 reads TGTGCCAGCAGCTCCCGGGACAGCCGCCTAGGGTCCTATAATTCACCCCTCCACTTT.

The chain couples TRBV30 to TRBJ1-6; 8 positions agree with TRBD1. Unmatched junction bases numbered 1, after V lost 0 bases and J lost 9 bases. The CDR3 length is 13 residues. Germline loops: CDR1 GTSNPN, CDR2 SVGIG (reference sequence). In nucleotides, the CDR3 is TGTGCCTGGAGTGTTGACAGGGGTTCACCCCTCCACTTT. As protein: CAWSVDRGSPLHF. The full variable domain, with the rest looked up from reference TRBV30 and TRBJ1-6, is SQTIHQWPATLVQPVGSPLSLECTVEGTSNPNLYWYRQAAGRGLQLLFYSVGIGQISSEVPQNLSASRPQDRQFILSSKKLLLSDSGFYLCAWSVDRGSPLHFGNGTRLTVT.

This chain connects TRBV6-2 or TRBV6-3 to TRBJ2-7; 13 bases agree with TRBD2. V gave up 0 bases and J gave up 3 bases; unmatched junction bases: 11. Germline CDR1 reads MNHEY; CDR2 reads SVGEGT. The CDR3 spans 19 residues. The DNA of the CDR3 is TGTGCCAGCAGTTACTCCACTAGCGGGGGGGCCTCTCTTAGCTACGAGCAGTACTTC. Protein product: CASSYSTSGGASLSYEQYF.

CDR3 sequence (DNA): TGTGCCAGCTCACCGGGACAGAGTGGAAACACCATATATTTT. Residues: CASSPGQSGNTIYF. The chain combines TRBV18 with TRBJ1-3, with 7 nucleotides matching TRBD1. This CDR3 has 14 residues. The J segment lost 3 bases and the V segment lost 3 bases, leaving 2 bases of the junction unmatched. The germline CDR1 and CDR2 sequences are KGHSH and LQKENI.

The chain couples TRBV10-2 to TRBJ2-1, with D perhaps matching TRBD1 (6 bases). The CDR3 runs 16 residues. The germline CDR1 and CDR2 sequences are WSHSY and SAAADI. The V end lost 11 bases, the J end lost 1 base, and 21 bases lay between the germline ends. The CDR3 nucleotides read TGCGCCGCAATCTCCGATGGGGACACTTCCTACAATGAGCAGTTCTTC. It specifies CAAISDGDTSYNEQFF.

The chain is built from TRBV6-5 and TRBJ2-2, with D unclear. Trimming shortened V by 8 bases and J by 4 bases, and 5 bases separated the two germline ends. Germline V lookup: CDR1 MNHEY, CDR2 SVGAGI. The CDR3 is 11 amino acids. The CDR3 bases are TGTGCCAGCCCGAGCACCGGGGAGCTGTTTTTT. Its translation: CASPSTGELFF.

The rearrangement joins TRBV2 to TRBJ1-2; 9 bases line up with TRBD1. CDR3 length equals 17 residues. The V gene's germline CDR1 is SNHLY and CDR2 FYNNEI. V trimming: 1 base; J trimming: 6 bases; junction bases outside the gene matches: 12. CDR3 loop: CASSEGGQGGFIDGYTF. For the CDR3, the DNA is TGTGCCAGCAGTGAAGGGGGACAGGGAGGGTTCATCGATGGCTACACCTTC. Together with reference TRBV2 and TRBJ1-2, the CDR3 gives the full variable domain: EPEVTQTPSHQVTQMGQEVILRCVPISNHLYFYWYRQILGQKVEFLVSFYNNEISEKSEIFDDQFSVERPDGSNFTLKIRSTKLEDSAMYFCASSEGGQGGFIDGYTFGSGTRLTVV.

With regard to this clone: At the DNA level, this CDR3 is encoded by other sequences in the same sample as well. The V and J genes are TRBV12-3 or TRBV12-4 and TRBJ2-5, with a weak D call TRBD2 (6 bases). CDR3 size: 12 residues. V lost 6 bases and J lost 5, with 10 bases in between. The DNA for the CDR3 is TGTGCCAGCAGCCCACGGGGGGAGACCCAGTACTTC. Translating gives CASSPRGETQYF.

This sequence joins TRBV12-3 or TRBV12-4 and TRBJ1-2, with D possibly TRBD1 on 6 matching bases. The germline V and J ends were trimmed by 5 bases and 1 base, with 8 bases remaining between them. The CDR3 covers 13 residues. The CDR3 coding sequence is TGTGCCAGCAGTCCAGGGGTTAACTATGGCTACACCTTC. Translating gives CASSPGVNYGYTF.

The V gene is TRBV7-2, the J gene TRBJ2-7; TRBD1 aligns across 8 bases. CDR3 size: 15 residues. CDR1 SGHTA and CDR2 FQGNSA come from the germline V gene. Trimming cost V 5 bases and J 2 bases; bases outside gene matches: 8. This chain's CDR3 is CASSLHSTGAYEQYF. CDR3 in DNA: TGTGCCAGCAGCCTACACTCGACAGGGGCCTACGAGCAGTACTTC.

This chain connects TRBV24-1 to TRBJ2-3; D may be TRBD2 (6 bases). The germline CDR1 and CDR2 sequences are KGHDR and SFDVKD. The CDR3 loop spans 17 amino acids. Trimming left V 2 bases short and J 8 bases short, with 22 bases between. In nucleotides, the CDR3 is TGTGCCACCAGTGATTCCGGGTTTGAGACTAGGGGTATTACGCAGTATTTT. Its translation is CATSDSGFETRGITQYF.

The chain combines TRBV3-1 (or the pseudogene TRBV3-2) with TRBJ1-6; tentatively, D is TRBD1 (5 bases). The CDR3 length is 17 residues. CDR1 is LGHDT, CDR2 YNNKEL, per germline (reference sequence). Trimming took 0 bases from V and 0 from J, leaving 9 bases between them. CDR3 loop: CASSQETEPSYNSPLHF. CDR3 in DNA: TGTGCCAGCAGCCAAGAGACAGAGCCCTCCTATAATTCACCCCTCCACTTT.

The CDR3, as DNA: TGCAGCGTTGAAGATCTTGGGGGACTAGGCTACACCTTC. Its protein is CSVEDLGGLGYTF. V usage is TRBV29-1 and J usage is TRBJ1-2; D possibly corresponds to TRBD1 (5 bases). Germline-derived CDR1 and CDR2 are SQVTM and ANQGSEA. Trimming removed 0 bases at V and 8 bases at J, with 13 bases between. The CDR3 has 13 residues.

J is TRBJ2-7 and V is TRBV12-3 or TRBV12-4; D gene ambiguous. With 2 bases removed from V and 5 bases from J, the gap between germline ends came to 7 bases. This CDR3 region has 12 residues. In nucleotides, the CDR3 is TGTGCCAGCAGTTTACGGTTCGACGAGCAGTACTTC. It translates to CASSLRFDEQYF.

The chain recombines TRBV25-1 with TRBJ2-1; 10 bases are a match to TRBD1. CDR3 length equals 14 residues. The V segment lost 7 bases and the J segment 4 bases; nucleotides outside the gene matches: 4. CDR1 is MGHDK, CDR2 SYGVNS, per germline. CDR3 DNA: TGTGCCAGCAAGGGGACAGGGGCTTACAATGAGCAGTTCTTC. It translates to CASKGTGAYNEQFF.

The chain links TRBV6-5 to TRBJ2-5, with TRBD2 matching over 7 bases. CDR3 length equals 14 residues. Germline values: CDR1 MNHEY, CDR2 SVGAGI. V gave up 4 bases and J gave up 8 bases; unmatched junction bases: 10. CDR3 bases: TGTGCCAGCAGTTTCAGCGGGACCCCCAGAACCCAGTACTTC. Protein product: CASSFSGTPRTQYF.

V usage is TRBV3-1 (or the pseudogene TRBV3-2) and J usage is TRBJ2-5; 7 nucleotides line up with TRBD1. The V segment lost 1 base and the J segment 5 bases; nucleotides outside the gene matches: 4. This CDR3 has 14 amino acids. Germline loops: CDR1 LGHDT, CDR2 YNNKEL (reference sequence). The DNA for the CDR3 is TGTGCCAGCAGCCAAGTAGGGGGCCACGAGACCCAGTACTTC. This sequence encodes CASSQVGGHETQYF.

The chain recombines TRBV24-1 with TRBJ1-2; 9 nucleotides line up with TRBD1. With 10 bases clipped from V and 8 bases from J, the junction kept 10 bases outside the gene matches. The CDR3 has 13 residues. The germline CDR1 and CDR2 sequences are KGHDR and SFDVKD. The CDR3 loop is CATQSGTGNGYTF. Here the CDR3 DNA reads TGTGCCACTCAGTCCGGGACAGGGAACGGCTACACCTTC.

For this clone: The junction shows a germline mismatch at one end, possibly a read error. The rearrangement uses TRBV7-2 and TRBJ1-5, with D possibly being TRBD1 (6 bases). The CDR3 consists of 13 residues. The V gene's germline CDR1 is SGHTA and CDR2 FQGNSA. Here the CDR3 reads CASSDRFNLPQHF. CDR3 bases: TGTGCCAGCAGTGACAGGTTCAATCTGCCCCAGCATTTT.

Only a few counts were recorded for this clone. The V gene is TRBV24-1, the J gene TRBJ2-7; possible D gene TRBD1, 5 bases. Germline V CDR1 and CDR2: KGHDR, SFDVKD. This CDR3 comprises 13 residues. Between the trimmed V and J ends, which lost 0 bases and 3 bases, there was a span of 5 bases. CDR3 sequence: CATSDLRGYEQYF. As DNA, the CDR3 is TGTGCCACCAGTGATTTGAGGGGCTACGAGCAGTACTTC.

This chain joins TRBV4-1 and TRBJ1-2; 12 nucleotides agree with TRBD1. V gave up 5 bases and J gave up 4 bases; unmatched junction bases: 8. The CDR3 is made up of 16 amino acids. Germline CDR1 is MGHRA and CDR2 is YSYEKL. Here the CDR3 DNA reads TGCGCCAGCAGCGTTCCGGGACAGGGGGCTGTCTATGGCTACACCTTC. Translated: CASSVPGQGAVYGYTF.

The rearrangement links TRBV7-2 to TRBJ1-5; 9 nucleotides line up with TRBD1. The CDR3 consists of 16 residues. Germline trimming cut 3 bases from V and 2 bases from J; bases unmatched to any gene: 5. Germline lookup yields CDR1 SGHTA and CDR2 FQGNSA. The CDR3 nucleotides are TGTGCCAGCAGCTTCACAGGGGGCTCGGGCAATCAGCCCCAGCATTTT. It specifies CASSFTGGSGNQPQHF.

V and J are TRBV4-1 and TRBJ1-6; a possible D gene is TRBD1 (5 bases). CDR1 and CDR2 (germline): MGHRA, YSYEKL. The CDR3 spans 16 residues. Deletions cut 3 bases from V and 0 bases from J, with 9 bases between. CDR3 sequence (DNA): TGCGCCAGCAGCCAGGGACTCAGCTCCTATAATTCACCCCTCCACTTT. Translated: CASSQGLSSYNSPLHF.